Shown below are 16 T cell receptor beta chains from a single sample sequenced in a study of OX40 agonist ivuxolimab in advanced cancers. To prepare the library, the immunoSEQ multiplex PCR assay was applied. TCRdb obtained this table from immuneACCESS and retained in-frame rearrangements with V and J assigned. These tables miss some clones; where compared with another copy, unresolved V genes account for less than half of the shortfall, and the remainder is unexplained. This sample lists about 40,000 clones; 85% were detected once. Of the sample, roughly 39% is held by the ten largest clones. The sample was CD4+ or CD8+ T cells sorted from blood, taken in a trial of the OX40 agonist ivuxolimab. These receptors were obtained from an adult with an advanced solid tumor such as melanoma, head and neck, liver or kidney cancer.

CDR3 bases: TGTGCCAGCTCATCCTCAGACTCCAATCAGCCCCAGCATTTT. Residues: CASSSSDSNQPQHF. This chain connects TRBV18 to TRBJ1-5; no clear D gene. The V gene lost 5 bases and the J gene lost 3 bases, with 11 bases spanning the gap. CDR1 KGHSH and CDR2 LQKENI come from the germline V gene. This CDR3 contains 14 residues.

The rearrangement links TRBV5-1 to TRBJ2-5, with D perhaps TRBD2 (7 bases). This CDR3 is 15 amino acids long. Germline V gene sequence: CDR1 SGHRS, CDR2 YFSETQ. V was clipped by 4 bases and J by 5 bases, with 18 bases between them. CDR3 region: CASSTGWGGRETQYF. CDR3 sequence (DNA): TGCGCCAGCAGCACCGGTTGGGGGGGCCGGGAGACCCAGTACTTC.

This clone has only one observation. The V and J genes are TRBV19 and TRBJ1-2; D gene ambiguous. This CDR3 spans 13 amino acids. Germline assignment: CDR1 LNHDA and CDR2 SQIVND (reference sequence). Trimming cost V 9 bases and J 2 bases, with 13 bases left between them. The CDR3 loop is CASRIDGNYGYTF. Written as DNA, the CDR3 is TGTGCCAGCCGGATCGACGGAAACTATGGCTACACCTTC.

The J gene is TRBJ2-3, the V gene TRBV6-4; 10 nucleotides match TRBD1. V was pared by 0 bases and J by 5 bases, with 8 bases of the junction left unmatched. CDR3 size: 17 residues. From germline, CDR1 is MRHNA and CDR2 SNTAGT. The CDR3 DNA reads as TGTGCCAGCAGTGACTCTGGCGGGACAGGGGTGGAAGATACGCAGTATTTT. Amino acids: CASSDSGGTGVEDTQYF.

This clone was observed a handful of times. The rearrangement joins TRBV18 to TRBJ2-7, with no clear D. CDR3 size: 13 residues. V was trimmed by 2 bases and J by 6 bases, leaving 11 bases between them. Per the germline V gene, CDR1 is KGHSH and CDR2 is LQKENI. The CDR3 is CASSPDTASEQYF. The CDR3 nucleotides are TGTGCCAGCTCACCAGACACAGCCTCCGAGCAGTACTTC. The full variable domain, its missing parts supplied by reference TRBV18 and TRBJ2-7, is NAGVMQNPRHLVRRRGQEARLRCSPMKGHSHVYWYRQLPEEGLKFMVYLQKENIIDESGMPKERFSAEFPKEGPSILRIQQVVRGDSAAYFCASSPDTASEQYFGPGTRLTVT.

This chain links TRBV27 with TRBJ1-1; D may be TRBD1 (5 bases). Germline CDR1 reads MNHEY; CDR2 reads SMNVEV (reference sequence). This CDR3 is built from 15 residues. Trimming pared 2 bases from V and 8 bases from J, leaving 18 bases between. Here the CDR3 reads CASSLVPALDSEAFF. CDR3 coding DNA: TGTGCCAGCAGTTTAGTACCTGCGCTCGACAGCGAAGCTTTCTTT.

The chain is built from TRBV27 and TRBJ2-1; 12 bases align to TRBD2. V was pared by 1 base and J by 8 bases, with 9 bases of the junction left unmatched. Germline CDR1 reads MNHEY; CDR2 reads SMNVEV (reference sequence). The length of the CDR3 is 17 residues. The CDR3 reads CASSLWASGRVYDEQFF. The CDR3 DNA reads TGTGCCAGCAGTTTATGGGCTAGCGGGAGGGTGTACGATGAGCAGTTCTTC.

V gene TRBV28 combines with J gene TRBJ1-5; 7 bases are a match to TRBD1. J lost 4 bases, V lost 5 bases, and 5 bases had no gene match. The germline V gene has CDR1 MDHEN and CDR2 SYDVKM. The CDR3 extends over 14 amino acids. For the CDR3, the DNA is TGTGCCAGCAGTCCAGGGGGTGCGAATCAGCCCCAGCATTTT. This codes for CASSPGGANQPQHF.

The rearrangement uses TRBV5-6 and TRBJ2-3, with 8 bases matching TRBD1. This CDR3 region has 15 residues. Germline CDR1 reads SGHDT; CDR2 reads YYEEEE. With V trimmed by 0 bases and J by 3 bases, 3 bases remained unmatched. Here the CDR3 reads CASSLGQGRTDTQYF. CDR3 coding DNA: TGTGCCAGCAGCTTGGGACAGGGGCGGACAGATACGCAGTATTTT.

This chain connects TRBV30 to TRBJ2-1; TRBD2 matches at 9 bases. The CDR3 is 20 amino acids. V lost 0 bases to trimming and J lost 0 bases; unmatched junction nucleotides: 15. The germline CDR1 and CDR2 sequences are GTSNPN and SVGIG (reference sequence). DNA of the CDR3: TGTGCCTGGAGTGTACAAGGCGTGACTAGCGGACAGAGCTCCTACAATGAGCAGTTCTTC. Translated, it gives CAWSVQGVTSGQSSYNEQFF.

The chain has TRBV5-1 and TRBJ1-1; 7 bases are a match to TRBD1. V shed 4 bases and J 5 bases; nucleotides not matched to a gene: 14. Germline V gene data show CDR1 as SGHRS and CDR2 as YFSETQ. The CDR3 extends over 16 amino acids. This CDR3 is CASSPGTGTEETEAFF. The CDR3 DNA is TGCGCCAGCAGCCCGGGAACCGGGACAGAAGAAACTGAAGCTTTCTTT.

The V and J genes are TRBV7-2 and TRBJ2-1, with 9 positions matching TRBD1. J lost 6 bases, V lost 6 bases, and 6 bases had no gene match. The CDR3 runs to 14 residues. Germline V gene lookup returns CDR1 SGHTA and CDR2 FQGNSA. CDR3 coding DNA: TGTGCCAGCAGGTCCGGGACAGGGACCAATGAGCAGTTCTTC. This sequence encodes CASRSGTGTNEQFF.

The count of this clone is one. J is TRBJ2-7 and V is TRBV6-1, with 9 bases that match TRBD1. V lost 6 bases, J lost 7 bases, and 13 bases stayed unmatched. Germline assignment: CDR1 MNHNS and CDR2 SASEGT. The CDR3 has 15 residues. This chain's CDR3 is CASSPDRGRVGEQYF. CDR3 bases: TGTGCCAGCAGCCCGGACAGGGGCCGGGTTGGAGAGCAGTACTTC.

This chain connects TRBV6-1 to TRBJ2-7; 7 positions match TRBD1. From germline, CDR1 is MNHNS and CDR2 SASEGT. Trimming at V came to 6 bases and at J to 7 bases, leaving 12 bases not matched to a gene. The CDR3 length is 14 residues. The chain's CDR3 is CASSRGQSKGEQYF. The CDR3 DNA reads TGTGCCAGCAGCCGGGGACAGTCAAAAGGGGAGCAGTACTTC.

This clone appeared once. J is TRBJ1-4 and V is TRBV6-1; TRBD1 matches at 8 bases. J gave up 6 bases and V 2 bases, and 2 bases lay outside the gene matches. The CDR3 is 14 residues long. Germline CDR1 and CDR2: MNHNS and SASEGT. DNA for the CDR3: TGTGCCAGCAGTGAACAGGGGGCGGATGAAAAACTGTTTTTT. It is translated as CASSEQGADEKLFF.

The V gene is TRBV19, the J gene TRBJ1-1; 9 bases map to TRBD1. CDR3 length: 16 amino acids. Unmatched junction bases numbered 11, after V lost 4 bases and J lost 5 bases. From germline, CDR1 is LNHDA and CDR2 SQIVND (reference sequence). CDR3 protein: CASSRGTGRSGTEAFF. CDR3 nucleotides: TGTGCCAGTAGTAGGGGGACAGGGCGTTCCGGAACTGAAGCTTTCTTT.